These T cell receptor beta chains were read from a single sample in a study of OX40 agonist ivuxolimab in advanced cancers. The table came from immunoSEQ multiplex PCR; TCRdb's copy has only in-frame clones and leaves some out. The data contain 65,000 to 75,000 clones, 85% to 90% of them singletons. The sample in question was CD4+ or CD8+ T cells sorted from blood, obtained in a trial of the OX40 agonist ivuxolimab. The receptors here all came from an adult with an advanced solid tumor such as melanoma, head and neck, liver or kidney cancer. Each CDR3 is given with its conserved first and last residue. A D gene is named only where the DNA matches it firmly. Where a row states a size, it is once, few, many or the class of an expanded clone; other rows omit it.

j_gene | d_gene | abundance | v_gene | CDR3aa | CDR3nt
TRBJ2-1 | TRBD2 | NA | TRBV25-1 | CASSESGLAGVNEQFF | TGTGCCAGCAGTGAATCGGGACTAGCGGGAGTTAATGAGCAGTTCTTC
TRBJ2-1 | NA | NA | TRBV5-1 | CASSSGQNSYNEQFF | TGCGCCAGCAGCTCCGGACAAAACTCCTACAATGAGCAGTTCTTC
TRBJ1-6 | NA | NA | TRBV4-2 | CASSRSSGTPNSPLHF | TGTGCCAGCAGCCGCTCCTCGGGGACGCCAAATTCACCCCTCCACTTT
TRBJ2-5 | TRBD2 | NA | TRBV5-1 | CASSLAGRFQETQYF | TGCGCCAGCAGTTTAGCGGGCCGTTTCCAAGAGACCCAGTACTTC
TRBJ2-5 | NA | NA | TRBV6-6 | CASRPGGLRETQYF | TGTGCCAGCAGGCCCGGCGGCCTTCGGGAGACCCAGTACTTC
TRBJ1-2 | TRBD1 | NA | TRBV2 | CASRATGNYGYTF | TGTGCCAGCAGGGCGACAGGGAACTATGGCTACACCTTC
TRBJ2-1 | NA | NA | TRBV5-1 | CASSLEGLSEQFF | TGCGCCAGCAGCTTGGAGGGCCTTTCTGAGCAGTTCTTC
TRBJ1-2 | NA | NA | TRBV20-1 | CSAGAQDGYTF | TGCAGTGCTGGGGCTCAGGATGGCTACACCTTC
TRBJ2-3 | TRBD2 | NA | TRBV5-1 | CASSPGGSGGRDTQYF | TGCGCCAGCAGCCCCGGGGGGTCCGGGGGACGGGATACGCAGTATTTT
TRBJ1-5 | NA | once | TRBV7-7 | CASSQDENQPQHF | TGTGCCAGCAGCCAGGACGAAAATCAGCCCCAGCATTTT
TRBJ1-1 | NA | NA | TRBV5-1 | CASSFQDVNTEAFF | TGCGCCAGCAGCTTTCAGGACGTGAACACTGAAGCTTTCTTT
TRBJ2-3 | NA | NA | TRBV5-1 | CASSLGAFSTDTQYF | TGCGCCAGCAGCTTGGGGGCCTTCTCCACAGATACGCAGTATTTT
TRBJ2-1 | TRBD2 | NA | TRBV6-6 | CASSYGLAAAYNEQFF | TGTGCCAGCAGTTACGGGCTAGCGGCCGCCTACAATGAGCAGTTCTTC
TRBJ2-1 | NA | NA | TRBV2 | CASSRADNWGEQFF | TGTGCCAGCAGTCGGGCGGACAACTGGGGTGAGCAGTTCTTC
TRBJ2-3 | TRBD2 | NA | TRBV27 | CASSSTRRTSGGVGYF | TGTGCCAGCAGTTCCACTCGACGGACTAGCGGGGGCGTAGGGTATTTT
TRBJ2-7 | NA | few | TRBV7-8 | CASIADNEQYF | TGTGCCAGCATCGCGGACAACGAGCAGTACTTC
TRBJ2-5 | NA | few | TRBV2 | CASSAQGGGTQYF | TGTGCCAGCAGTGCGCAGGGAGGTGGGACCCAGTACTTC
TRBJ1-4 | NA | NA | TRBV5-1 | CASSSTGHGEKLFF | TGCGCCAGCAGCTCGACAGGTCACGGTGAAAAACTGTTTTTT
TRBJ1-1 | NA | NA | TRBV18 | CASSPGVVGGNTEAFF | TGTGCCAGCTCACCCGGGGTCGTGGGGGGAAACACTGAAGCTTTCTTT
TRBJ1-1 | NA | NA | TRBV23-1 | CASSREKWDEAFF | TGCGCCAGCAGCCGAGAAAAATGGGATGAAGCTTTCTTT
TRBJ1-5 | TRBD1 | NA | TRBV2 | CAVRGSSNQPQHF | TGTGCTGTCAGGGGGTCAAGCAATCAGCCCCAGCATTTT